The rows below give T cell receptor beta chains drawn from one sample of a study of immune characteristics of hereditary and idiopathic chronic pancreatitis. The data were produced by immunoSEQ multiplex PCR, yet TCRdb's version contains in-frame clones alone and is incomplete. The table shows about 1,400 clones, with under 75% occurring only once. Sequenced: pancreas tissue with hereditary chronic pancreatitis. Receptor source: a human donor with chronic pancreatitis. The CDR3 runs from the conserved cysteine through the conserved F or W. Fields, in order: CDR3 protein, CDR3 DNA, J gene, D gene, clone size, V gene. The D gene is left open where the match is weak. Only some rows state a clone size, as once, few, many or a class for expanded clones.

CASSQASSGPYGYTF | TGTGCCAGCAGCCAAGCCTCCTCGGGGCCTTATGGCTACACCTTC | TRBJ1-2 | - | - | TRBV4-2
CASNSRDPYTEAFF | TGTGCCAGCAACTCTAGGGACCCCTACACTGAAGCTTTCTTT | TRBJ1-1 | - | large | TRBV2
CASSPSGNNEQFF | TGTGCCAGCTCACCCTCAGGTAACAATGAGCAGTTCTTC | TRBJ2-1 | - | - | TRBV18
CASSLSSGQAYEQYF | TGTGCCAGCAGTTTATCATCGGGACAGGCCTACGAGCAGTACTTC | TRBJ2-7 | TRBD1 | once | TRBV27
CASSLMGFVNEQFF | TGTGCCAGCAGCTTGATGGGTTTTGTGAATGAGCAGTTCTTC | TRBJ2-1 | - | once | TRBV5-8
CASSSKWRGYGYTF | TGCGCCAGCAGCTCGAAGTGGCGCGGCTATGGCTACACCTTC | TRBJ1-2 | - | - | TRBV5-1
CASGLSSQTQYF | TGTGCTAGTGGCCTTAGCTCCCAGACCCAGTACTTC | TRBJ2-5 | - | - | TRBV12-5
CASIKGDSDEQFF | TGTGCCAGCATCAAAGGGGATAGCGATGAGCAGTTCTTC | TRBJ2-1 | - | - | TRBV28
CASSFPGTGATEAFF | TGTGCCAGCAGCTTCCCCGGGACAGGGGCCACTGAAGCTTTCTTT | TRBJ1-1 | TRBD1 | - | TRBV7-9
CASSLTGTAGNTIYF | TGTGCCAGCAGCCTAACAGGGACCGCTGGAAACACCATATATTTT | TRBJ1-3 | - | - | TRBV9
CASRGSRTDTQYF | TGTGCCAGCAGGGGGTCGAGGACAGATACGCAGTATTTT | TRBJ2-3 | - | few | TRBV12-3/TRBV12-4
CASSATFRQGGTEAFF | TGTGCCAGCAGTGCTACGTTCCGACAGGGGGGAACTGAAGCTTTCTTT | TRBJ1-1 | TRBD1 | - | TRBV25-1
CASSRLRGRGSYFLVEQYF | TGCGCCAGCAGTCGACTTAGGGGAAGGGGGTCTTACTTTCTGGTTGAGCAGTACTTC | TRBJ2-7 | - | few | TRBV23-1
CASSPKYRDGSGYTF | TGTGCCAGCAGCCCCAAATACCGGGACGGTAGTGGCTACACCTTC | TRBJ1-2 | - | - | TRBV3-1/TRBV3-2
CSVEGIQGLNTDTQYF | TGCAGCGTTGAAGGGATCCAGGGGCTAAACACAGATACGCAGTATTTT | TRBJ2-3 | - | - | TRBV29-1
CASSYWGEGGTEAFF | TGTGCCAGCAGTTACTGGGGCGAGGGGGGCACTGAAGCTTTCTTT | TRBJ1-1 | - | - | TRBV6-5
CASSSYQGNTGELFF | TGCGCCAGCAGCAGTTATCAGGGGAACACCGGGGAGCTGTTTTTT | TRBJ2-2 | - | once | TRBV5-1
CASSTGQGPEQYF | TGTGCCAGCAGCACGGGACAGGGGCCCGAGCAGTACTTC | TRBJ2-7 | TRBD1 | - | TRBV7-2
CSASSGEGYNEQFF | TGCAGTGCTAGTAGCGGAGAAGGTTACAATGAGCAGTTCTTC | TRBJ2-1 | - | - | TRBV20-1
CASSSDPGQPQHF | TGTGCCAGCAGTTCGGATCCGGGGCAGCCCCAGCATTTT | TRBJ1-5 | - | - | TRBV6-5
CASSQQPSLAGGHWNEQFF | TGTGCCAGCAGCCAACAACCCTCACTAGCGGGAGGGCATTGGAATGAGCAGTTCTTC | TRBJ2-1 | TRBD2 | - | TRBV3-1/TRBV3-2
CSVGTANTQYF | TGCAGCGTTGGGACAGCTAATACGCAGTATTTT | TRBJ2-3 | - | once | TRBV29-1
CASSIGTLGEQYF | TGTGCCAGCAGTATAGGGACCTTGGGGGAGCAGTACTTC | TRBJ2-7 | - | few | TRBV6-5
CASGRQGFQPQHF | TGCGCCAGCGGGCGGCAGGGATTTCAGCCCCAGCATTTT | TRBJ1-5 | - | - | TRBV10-2
CASRYDRSSYNEQFF | TGTGCCAGCAGATACGACAGGAGCTCCTACAATGAGCAGTTCTTC | TRBJ2-1 | - | - | TRBV27
CASSLDRGQETQYF | TGCGCCAGCAGCCTAGACAGGGGGCAAGAGACCCAGTACTTC | TRBJ2-5 | TRBD1 | - | TRBV4-1
CASSLAAGGGPDTQYF | TGTGCCAGCAGCTTAGCGGCGGGGGGGGGCCCAGATACGCAGTATTTT | TRBJ2-3 | TRBD2 | - | TRBV7-8
CASSDPGQGWGQPQHF | TGTGCCAGCAGTGATCCGGGACAGGGATGGGGTCAGCCCCAGCATTTT | TRBJ1-5 | TRBD1 | - | TRBV6-1
CASSIGTARYGYTF | TGTGCCAGTAGTATAGGTACAGCTCGCTATGGCTACACCTTC | TRBJ1-2 | - | - | TRBV19
CAWSGGGNEAFF | TGTGCCTGGAGTGGAGGGGGGAATGAAGCTTTCTTT | TRBJ1-1 | - | - | TRBV30
CASREDSTTEAFF | TGTGCCAGCAGGGAGGACAGTACCACTGAAGCTTTCTTT | TRBJ1-1 | - | - | TRBV6-5
CASSHTQGGNSPLHF | TGTGCCAGCAGCCACACACAGGGCGGAAATTCACCCCTCCACTTT | TRBJ1-6 | - | - | TRBV7-9
CASGSTSLETQYF | TGTGCCAGCGGATCGACTAGCCTCGAGACCCAGTACTTC | TRBJ2-5 | TRBD2 | - | TRBV2
CASSQGYIGSPLHF | TGTGCCAGCAGCCAAGGTTACATTGGATCACCCCTCCACTTT | TRBJ1-6 | - | - | TRBV14
CASSLEGYSNQPQHF | TGCGCCAGCAGCTTGGAAGGGTATAGCAATCAGCCCCAGCATTTT | TRBJ1-5 | - | - | TRBV5-1
CAISGVGGTSNTGELFF | TGTGCCATCAGTGGGGTGGGGGGCACATCGAACACCGGGGAGCTGTTTTTT | TRBJ2-2 | - | - | TRBV10-3
CASSLVGWGKLGDTEAFF | TGTGCCAGCAGCTTAGTGGGCTGGGGGAAGCTAGGGGACACTGAAGCTTTCTTT | TRBJ1-1 | - | few | TRBV7-2
CASSPPTTYEQYF | TGTGCCAGCTCACCTCCCACAACCTACGAGCAGTACTTC | TRBJ2-7 | - | - | TRBV18
CASSVGTDPGGDTQYF | TGTGCCAGCAGCGTAGGGACAGACCCTGGGGGAGATACGCAGTATTTT | TRBJ2-3 | - | few | TRBV9
CASSSYRTNTEAFF | TGTGCCAGCAGTTCATACAGGACGAACACTGAAGCTTTCTTT | TRBJ1-1 | - | - | TRBV27
CASQTGGQPQHF | TGCGCCAGCCAGACAGGGGGCCAGCCCCAGCATTTT | TRBJ1-5 | TRBD1 | few | TRBV10-2
CASSQDSRRALNTEAFF | TGTGCCAGCAGCCAAGATTCCCGCCGGGCCTTGAACACTGAAGCTTTCTTT | TRBJ1-1 | - | - | TRBV14
CASSYSGPDRGTEAFF | TGTGCCAGCAGTTACTCGGGGCCCGATAGAGGGACTGAAGCTTTCTTT | TRBJ1-1 | - | - | TRBV6-5
CASSGHENEQYF | TGTGCCAGCAGCGGGCACGAGAACGAGCAGTACTTC | TRBJ2-7 | - | - | TRBV9
CATSEGGFNQPQHF | TGTGCCACCAGTGAAGGGGGGTTCAATCAGCCCCAGCATTTT | TRBJ1-5 | - | - | TRBV24-1
CASSLGQGFYNEQFF | TGCGCCAGCAGCTTAGGACAGGGCTTTTACAATGAGCAGTTCTTC | TRBJ2-1 | TRBD1 | once | TRBV5-1
CASEGGVGGNEQFF | TGTGCCTCAGAGGGAGGGGTCGGGGGTAATGAGCAGTTCTTC | TRBJ2-1 | TRBD2 | - | TRBV19
CASSLTGGMGYTF | TGTGCCAGCAGCCTGACAGGGGGGATGGGCTACACCTTC | TRBJ1-2 | TRBD1 | - | TRBV9
CATSPAGNTEAFF | TGTGCCACCAGCCCGGCCGGGAACACTGAAGCTTTCTTT | TRBJ1-1 | - | - | TRBV24-1
CASSLLRANQETQYF | TGTGCCAGCAGCTTACTCAGGGCCAACCAAGAGACCCAGTACTTC | TRBJ2-5 | - | few | TRBV7-6
CASSPQGSNSPLHF | TGCGCCAGCAGCCCACAGGGAAGCAATTCACCCCTCCACTTT | TRBJ1-6 | - | - | TRBV5-1
CASSLDIEETQYF | TGTGCCAGCAGCCTGGACATAGAAGAGACCCAGTACTTC | TRBJ2-5 | - | - | TRBV6-5
CASSSLLVRQKAGEQYF | TGTGCCAGCAGTTCCCTTTTGGTGCGGCAGAAAGCCGGGGAGCAGTACTTC | TRBJ2-7 | - | - | TRBV28
CASSLSGGPNTEAFF | TGTGCCAGCAGCTTATCTGGGGGCCCCAACACTGAAGCTTTCTTT | TRBJ1-1 | - | - | TRBV7-2
CASGLARSNEQFF | TGTGCCAGCGGGCTAGCGAGAAGCAATGAGCAGTTCTTC | TRBJ2-1 | - | - | TRBV6-5
CASSPADTYNSPLHF | TGTGCCAGCAGTCCCGCCGATACCTATAATTCACCCCTCCACTTT | TRBJ1-6 | - | - | TRBV28